Listed here are 7 T cell receptor beta chains from one sample, sequenced in a study of blood T cell repertoires in COVID-19. Clones were sequenced by immunoSEQ multiplex PCR, and TCRdb holds only the in-frame ones, with some missing. The profile shows some 220,000 clones, just under 85% of them singletons. Sequences were obtained from PBMCs or T cells enriched from blood (not recorded which). These receptors originate from a woman aged 40 to 55 with acute COVID-19.

V gene TRBV12-5 combines with J gene TRBJ1-6; D remains unclear. The CDR3 has 14 residues. Trimming removed 8 bases at V and 7 bases at J, with 15 bases between. The V gene's germline CDR1 is LGHNT and CDR2 FRNRAP. CDR3 DNA sequence: TGTGCTAGTCTCGGGCTCACTAGAAATTCACCCCTCCACTTT. Its protein is CASLGLTRNSPLHF.

The chain links TRBV4-3 to TRBJ2-3, with D possibly being TRBD1 (6 bases). Per the germline V gene, CDR1 is LGHNA and CDR2 is YSLEER. Trimming cost V 0 bases and J 3 bases, with 19 bases left between them. The CDR3 length is 18 residues. The CDR3 is CASSQEGVRGHLTDTQYF. DNA for the CDR3: TGCGCCAGCAGCCAAGAAGGCGTCCGGGGACACCTAACAGATACGCAGTATTTT.

This clone was counted between two and nine times. The CDR3 loop is CASSYSTGGLETQYF. CDR3 coding DNA: TGTGCCAGCAGTTACTCGACGGGGGGTCTGGAGACCCAGTACTTC. The V and J genes are TRBV6-2 or TRBV6-3 and TRBJ2-5; 7 bases align to TRBD2. The CDR3 covers 15 residues. J was trimmed by 5 bases and V by 0 bases; bases with no gene match: 6. CDR1 and CDR2 (germline): MNHEY, SVGEGT.

This clone came up a few times. The chain carries TRBV7-9 and TRBJ2-2, with TRBD1 matching 7 bases. J lost 7 bases, V lost 2 bases, and 10 bases had no gene match. The CDR3 length is 16 residues. Germline CDR1 reads SEHNR; CDR2 reads FQNEAQ (reference sequence). The CDR3 bases are TGTGCCAGCAGCTTATTGGCGTGGGGACAGTACGGGGAGCTGTTTTTT. Amino acid sequence: CASSLLAWGQYGELFF.

The V gene is TRBV7-2, the J gene TRBJ2-2; unclear D gene. In germline, CDR1 is SGHTA, CDR2 FQGNSA. The length of the CDR3 is 11 residues. Trimming shortened V by 3 bases and J by 13 bases, and 9 bases separated the two germline ends. The CDR3 DNA follows: TGTGCCAGCAGCTTGAGTACGGGGCTGTTTTTT. Amino acid sequence: CASSLSTGLFF.

This clone was seen only once. The V and J genes are TRBV5-4 and TRBJ2-1; D not certain. CDR3 length: 13 residues. The germline CDR1 and CDR2 sequences are SGHNT and YYREEE (reference sequence). Trimming took off 0 bases at V and 3 bases at J, with 4 bases between the two ends. The CDR3 nucleotides are TGTGCCAGCAGCTTGGCTCGCTACAATGAGCAGTTCTTC. Translating it yields CASSLARYNEQFF.

The chain recombines TRBV10-1 with TRBJ1-1; D not resolved. Trimming took 4 bases from V and 0 from J, leaving 18 bases between them. Germline CDR1 and CDR2: WNHNN and SYGVQD (reference sequence). This CDR3 has 17 amino acids. The CDR3 reads CASSGYEGGHMNTEAFF. The DNA for the CDR3 is TGCGCCAGCAGTGGGTATGAGGGCGGCCACATGAACACTGAAGCTTTCTTT.